This T cell receptor beta chain comes out of a study of cytotoxic CD8 clonotypes in ibrutinib-treated CLL. The CDR3 contains 11 residues. Between the trimmed V and J ends, which lost 6 bases and 5 bases, there was a span of 4 bases. Germline values: CDR1 MNHEY, CDR2 SVGAGI. Method: immunoSEQ multiplex PCR; TCRdb's copy keeps in-frame clones and lacks some. This table holds around 29,000 clones, 55% to 75% found once. The starting material was PBMCs, obtained after 24 months of ibrutinib treatment. V and J are TRBV6-5 and TRBJ1-4; D not resolved. The TCR was taken from a human donor with chronic lymphocytic leukemia. CDR3 bases: TGTGCCAGCAGGGGAAATGAAAAACTGTTTTTT. It yields the protein CASRGNEKLFF.